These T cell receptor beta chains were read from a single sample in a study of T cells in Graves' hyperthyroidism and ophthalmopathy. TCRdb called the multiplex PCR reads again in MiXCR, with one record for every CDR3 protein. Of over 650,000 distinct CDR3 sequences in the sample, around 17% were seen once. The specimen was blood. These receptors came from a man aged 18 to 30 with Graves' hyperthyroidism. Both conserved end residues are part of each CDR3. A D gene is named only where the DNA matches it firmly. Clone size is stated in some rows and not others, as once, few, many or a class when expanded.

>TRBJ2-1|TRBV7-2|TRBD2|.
CASSLAPSSGSYEQFF
TGTGCCAGCAGCTTAGCGCCGTCTAGCGGGAGCTATGAGCAGTTCTTC
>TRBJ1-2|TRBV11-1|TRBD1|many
CASSLTRDSSYGYTF
TGTGCCAGCAGCTTAACGAGGGACAGCAGCTATGGCTACACCTTC
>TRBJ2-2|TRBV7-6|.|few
CASSFGASTGELFF
TGTGCCAGCAGTTTCGGGGCGTCCACCGGGGAGCTGTTTTTT
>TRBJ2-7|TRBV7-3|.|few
CASSNGQTYEQYF
TGTGCCAGCAGCAACGGACAGACCTACGAGCAGTACTTC
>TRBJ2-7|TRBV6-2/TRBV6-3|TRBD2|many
CASTPGTSGRTTYF
TGTGCCAGCACTCCCGGGACTAGCGGGAGGACTACGTACTTC
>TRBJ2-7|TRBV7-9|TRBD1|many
CASSFQDRATYEQYF
TGTGCCAGCAGCTTTCAGGACAGGGCAACCTACGAGCAGTACTTC
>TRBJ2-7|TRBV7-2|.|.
CASSFPGTYEQYF
TGTGCCAGCAGCTTCCCAGGGACCTACGAGCAGTACTTC
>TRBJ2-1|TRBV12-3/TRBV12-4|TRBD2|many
CASSQSSGRLISSYNEQFF
TGTGCCAGCAGCCAATCTAGCGGGAGGTTGATAAGCTCCTACAATGAGCAGTTCTTC
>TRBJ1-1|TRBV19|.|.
CASSDFGGRGTEAFF
TGTGCCAGTAGCGATTTCGGGGGGCGCGGCACTGAAGCTTTCTTT
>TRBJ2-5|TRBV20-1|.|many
CSARDGGPVETQYF
TGCAGTGCTAGAGATGGAGGGCCTGTTGAGACCCAGTACTTC
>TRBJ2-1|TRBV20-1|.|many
CSARGLGGPSSYNEQFF
TGCAGTGCTAGGGGCCTTGGGGGGCCGAGCTCCTACAATGAGCAGTTCTTC
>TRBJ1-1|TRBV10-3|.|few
CAIRPGTPNTEAFF
TGTGCCATCAGACCAGGGACACCGAACACTGAAGCTTTCTTT
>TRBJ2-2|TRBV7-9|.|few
CASMFAGELFF
TGTGCCAGCATGTTTGCCGGGGAGCTGTTTTTT
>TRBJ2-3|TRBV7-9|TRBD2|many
CASSKGPGLAGDTQYF
TGTGCCAGCAGCAAAGGACCGGGACTAGCGGGAGATACGCAGTATTTT
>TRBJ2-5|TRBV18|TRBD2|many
CASSTGRTSGKETQYF
TGTGCCAGCTCAACAGGGAGGACTAGCGGCAAAGAGACCCAGTACTTC
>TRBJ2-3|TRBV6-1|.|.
CASSARDRTMDTQYF
TGTGCCAGCAGCGCCCGGGACCGGACTATGGATACGCAGTATTTT
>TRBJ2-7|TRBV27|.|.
CASRETDSYEQYF
TGTGCCAGCAGGGAGACGGATTCCTACGAGCAGTACTTC